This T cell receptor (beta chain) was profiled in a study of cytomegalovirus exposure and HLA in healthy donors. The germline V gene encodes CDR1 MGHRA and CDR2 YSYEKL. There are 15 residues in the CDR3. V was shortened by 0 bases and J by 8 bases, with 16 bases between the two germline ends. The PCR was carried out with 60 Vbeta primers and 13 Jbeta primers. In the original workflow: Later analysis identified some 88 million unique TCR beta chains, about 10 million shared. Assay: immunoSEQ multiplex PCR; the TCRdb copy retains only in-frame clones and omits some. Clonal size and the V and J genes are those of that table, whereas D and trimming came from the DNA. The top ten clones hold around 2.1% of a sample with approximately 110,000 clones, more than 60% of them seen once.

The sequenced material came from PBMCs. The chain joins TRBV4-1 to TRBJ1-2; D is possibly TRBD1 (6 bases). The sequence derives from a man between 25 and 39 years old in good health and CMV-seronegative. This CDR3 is CASSQESTGSTGYTF. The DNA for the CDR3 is TGCGCCAGCAGCCAAGAAAGCACAGGGAGCACCGGCTACACCTTC.